The rows below give T cell receptor beta chains drawn from one sample of a study of T cells expressing NK-cell markers. No DNA is given; TCRdb re-called the 5' RACE reads and lists each CDR3 protein once. Recorded for this sample: roughly 430,000 distinct CDR3 sequences. Sequencing input: blood T cells: a sorted CD56 or NKG2C T cell subset, CD4+ or CD8+ T cells, or bulk PBMC T cells (not recorded which). The receptors were gathered from a woman between 18 and 70 years old in good health. Both conserved end residues are part of each CDR3.

j_call v_call cdr3_aa
TRBJ2-1 TRBV4-1 CASSQPVGSYNEQFF
TRBJ1-2 TRBV20-1 CSGLRGQGGYTF
TRBJ1-5 TRBV18 CASSPEGLSDQPQHF
TRBJ2-7 TRBV7-9 CASSPMDRGPYEQYF
TRBJ2-1 TRBV20-1 CSALTSGSSPYNEQFF
TRBJ1-1 TRBV5-1 CASSGERGRTEAFF
TRBJ1-1 TRBV6-5 CASSYSRGQGVPEAFF
TRBJ1-1 TRBV5-5 CASSITGGTKMNTEAFF
TRBJ1-2 TRBV20-1 CSARHNYGYTF
TRBJ1-1 TRBV7-2 CASSLPPPTPEAFF
TRBJ2-2 TRBV15 CATSRVTVNTGELFF
TRBJ2-1 TRBV27 CASSWRPGSGFYNEQFF
TRBJ1-4 TRBV7-2 CASSSLSNEKLFF
TRBJ2-3 TRBV20-1 CSARGGTDTQYF